The present entry profiles one T cell receptor (beta chain) with its context. This sample is drawn from a study of blood T cell repertoires in COVID-19. Study-level background: Sites across the United States, Italy and Spain contributed samples from acute and convalescent COVID-19.

Authors' data handling: From reference gene primer amplification, estimates of nucleated cell counts were derived. Libraries were prepared by immunoSEQ multiplex PCR; TCRdb keeps only in-frame clonotypes and omits some of them. The D gene and trimming were derived from the DNA, and the V and J assignments and clone size from that table. The table lists some 62,000 clones, roughly 80% of them singletons. From germline, CDR1 is SGHRS and CDR2 YFSETQ. The CDR3 sequence is 12 residues long. V was pared by 5 bases and J by 12 bases, with 4 bases of the junction left unmatched. This chain connects TRBV5-1 to TRBJ2-3; 12 nucleotides line up with TRBD2. The TCR originated in a woman older than 75 with active or convalescent COVID-19. Sequences were obtained from peripheral blood. In DNA form, the CDR3 reads TGCGCCAGCAGATGGACTAGCGGGACTCAGTATTTT. Amino acids: CASRWTSGTQYF.